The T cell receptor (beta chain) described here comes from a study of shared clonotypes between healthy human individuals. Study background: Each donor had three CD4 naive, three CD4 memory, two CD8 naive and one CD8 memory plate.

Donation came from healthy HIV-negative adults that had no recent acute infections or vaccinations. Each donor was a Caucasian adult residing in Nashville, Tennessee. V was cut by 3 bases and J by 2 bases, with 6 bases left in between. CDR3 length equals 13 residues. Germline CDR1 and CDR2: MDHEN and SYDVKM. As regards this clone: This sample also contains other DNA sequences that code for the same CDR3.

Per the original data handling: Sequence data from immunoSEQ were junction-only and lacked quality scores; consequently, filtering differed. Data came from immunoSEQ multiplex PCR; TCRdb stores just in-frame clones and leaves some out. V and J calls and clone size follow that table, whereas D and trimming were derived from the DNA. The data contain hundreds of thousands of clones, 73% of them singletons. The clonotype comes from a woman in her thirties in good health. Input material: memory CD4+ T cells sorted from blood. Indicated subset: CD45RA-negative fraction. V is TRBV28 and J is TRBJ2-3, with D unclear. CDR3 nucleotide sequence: TGTGCCAGCAGTTTCCAAATCACAGATACGCAGTATTTT. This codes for CASSFQITDTQYF.